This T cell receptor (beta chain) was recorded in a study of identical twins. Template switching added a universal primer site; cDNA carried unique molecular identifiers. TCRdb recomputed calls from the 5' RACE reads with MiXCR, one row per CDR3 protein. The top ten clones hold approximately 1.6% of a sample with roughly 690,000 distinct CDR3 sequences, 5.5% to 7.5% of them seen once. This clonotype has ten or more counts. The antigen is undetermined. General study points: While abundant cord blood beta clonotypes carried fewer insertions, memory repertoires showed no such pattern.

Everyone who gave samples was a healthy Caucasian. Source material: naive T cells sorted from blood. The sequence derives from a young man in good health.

The DNA for the CDR3 is TGCAGCGCTCCTCTGGGGTACAATGAGCAGTTCTTC. Protein sequence: CSAPLGYNEQFF. V is TRBV29-1 and J is TRBJ2-1; D is uncertain. Per the germline V gene, CDR1 is SQVTM and CDR2 is ANQGSEA. The germline V and J ends were trimmed by 7 bases and 4 bases, with 11 bases remaining between them. The CDR3 length is 12 residues.